The next 27 T cell receptor beta chains were all read from a single sample in a study of blood T cell repertoires in COVID-19. The repertoire was sequenced with immunoSEQ multiplex PCR; TCRdb's copy has only in-frame clones and lacks some. The table includes 160,000 or so clones, roughly 84% detected once. Input material: peripheral blood. These receptor sequences come from a woman aged 45-65 years with acute or convalescent COVID-19.

The V gene is TRBV3-1 (or the pseudogene TRBV3-2), the J gene TRBJ1-4; maybe TRBD1 (5 bases). The CDR3 loop spans 15 amino acids. Germline loops: CDR1 LGHDT, CDR2 YNNKEL (reference sequence). Trimming cost V 2 bases and J 7 bases, with 14 bases left between them. CDR3 amino acids: CASSQLASQGEKLFF. CDR3 DNA: TGTGCCAGCAGCCAACTTGCATCTCAGGGTGAAAAACTGTTTTTT.

This chain connects TRBV29-1 to TRBJ2-7, with 12 bases lining up with TRBD2. This CDR3 has 15 amino acids. J was trimmed by 2 bases and V by 4 bases; bases with no gene match: 6. The germline V gene encodes CDR1 SQVTM and CDR2 ANQGSEA. The CDR3 bases are TGCAGCGTTGGCCCTCCTAGCGGGGGGGCCTACGAGCAGTACTTC. It is translated as CSVGPPSGGAYEQYF.

The chain is built from TRBV10-3 and TRBJ1-3, with 7 positions matching TRBD1. The germline V gene encodes CDR1 ENHRY and CDR2 SYGVKD. The junction had 6 bases not matched to a gene; V was cut back by 4 bases and J by 0 bases. CDR3 length: 16 residues. The CDR3 nucleotides read TGTGCCATCAGTGCGGGACAGTTGAGCTCTGGAAACACCATATATTTT. Translating it yields CAISAGQLSSGNTIYF.

V usage is TRBV5-6 and J usage is TRBJ2-7; D may be TRBD2 (6 bases). The CDR3 runs 13 residues. Germline V CDR1 and CDR2: SGHDT, YYEEEE. With 1 base removed from V and 2 bases from J, the gap between germline ends came to 7 bases. The CDR3 nucleotides read TGTGCCAGCAGCTTGCGGGGGACCTACGAGCAGTACTTC. Amino acid sequence: CASSLRGTYEQYF.

In this sample, this clone turned up many times. V is TRBV2 and J is TRBJ1-3, with D possibly TRBD1 on 5 matching bases. The germline CDR1 and CDR2 sequences are SNHLY and FYNNEI. The germline V and J ends were trimmed by 7 bases and 4 bases, with 11 bases remaining between them. The CDR3 is 13 residues long. The CDR3 loop reads CASMGQVGNTIYF. DNA for the CDR3: TGTGCCAGCATGGGGCAGGTCGGAAACACCATATATTTT. The full variable domain, completed using reference TRBV2 and TRBJ1-3, is EPEVTQTPSHQVTQMGQEVILRCVPISNHLYFYWYRQILGQKVEFLVSFYNNEISEKSEIFDDQFSVERPDGSNFTLKIRSTKLEDSAMYFCASMGQVGNTIYFGEGSWLTVV.

This sequence joins TRBV9 and TRBJ2-2; 7 bases align to TRBD1. This CDR3 has 16 residues. Germline V CDR1 and CDR2: SGDLS, YYNGEE. After removal of 2 bases from V and 3 bases from J, the junction contained 7 bases not matched to a gene. The CDR3 DNA is TGTGCCAGCAGCGTTCAAGGGACAGCTTACACCGGGGAGCTGTTTTTT. The encoded protein is CASSVQGTAYTGELFF.

This chain joins TRBV6-5 and TRBJ1-3; D might be TRBD1 (6 bases). Per germline, CDR1 MNHEY and CDR2 SVGAGI. V shed 5 bases and J shed 4 bases, with 12 bases lying between them. This CDR3 comprises 14 residues. The CDR3 DNA reads as TGTGCCAGCAGTAGGGGGTACGGAGGAAACACCATATATTTT. Amino acid sequence: CASSRGYGGNTIYF.

The rearrangement uses TRBV6-2 or TRBV6-3 and TRBJ1-2; perhaps TRBD1 as D (5 bases). The CDR3 is 14 amino acids. Trimming removed 4 bases at V and 4 bases at J, with 13 bases between. Per germline, CDR1 MNHEY and CDR2 SVGEGT. The CDR3 loop reads CASSSQGLSYGYTF. The CDR3 nucleotides read TGTGCCAGCAGTTCCCAGGGTTTGAGCTATGGCTACACCTTC.

The genes are TRBV5-5 and TRBJ1-4; D unclear. V was trimmed by 2 bases and J by 4 bases, leaving 9 bases between them. The CDR3 runs to 14 residues. Germline assignment: CDR1 SGHKS and CDR2 YYEKEE (reference sequence). The CDR3 sequence is CASSFLAGNEKLFF. CDR3 coding DNA: TGTGCCAGCAGCTTTCTAGCGGGTAATGAAAAACTGTTTTTT.

The V gene is TRBV6-2 or TRBV6-3, the J gene TRBJ2-7; D perhaps matches TRBD2 (7 bases). CDR3 size: 14 residues. Between the trimmed V and J ends, which lost 5 bases and 1 base, there was a span of 12 bases. The germline gives CDR1 MNHEY, CDR2 SVGEGT. CDR3 nucleotide sequence: TGTGCCAGCAGTCGAGGGGGGGAATCCTACGAGCAGTACTTC. The encoded protein is CASSRGGESYEQYF.

V is TRBV7-6 and J is TRBJ2-3, with 10 bases identical to TRBD1. This CDR3 is built from 19 residues. Unmatched junction bases numbered 12, after V lost 2 bases and J lost 1 base. Germline CDR1 and CDR2: SGHVS and FNYEAQ. The CDR3, as DNA: TGTGCCAGCAGCTTAAGGCCAGGGGTTGGGACAGGGGGCACAGATACGCAGTATTTT. Protein product: CASSLRPGVGTGGTDTQYF.

The chain carries TRBV7-3 and TRBJ2-2; 12 positions match TRBD1. This CDR3 comprises 18 residues. Germline-derived CDR1 and CDR2 are SGHTA and FQGTGA. The V and J ends lost 1 base and 8 bases, in that order; junction bases with no gene match: 11. The DNA of the CDR3 is TGTGCCAGCAGCTTAAGGGTACGGGACAGGGGGCGCTGGGGGGAGCTGTTTTTT. Translated: CASSLRVRDRGRWGELFF. Using reference TRBV7-3 and TRBJ2-2 for the parts outside the CDR3, the full variable domain is GAGVSQTPSNKVTEKGKYVELRCDPISGHTALYWYRQSLGQGPEFLIYFQGTGAADDSGLPNDRFFAVRPEGSVSTLKIQRTERGDSAVYLCASSLRVRDRGRWGELFFGEGSRLTVL.

The V call is TRBV6-2 or TRBV6-3, the J call TRBJ2-4; a possible D gene is TRBD2 (6 bases). The CDR3 covers 14 residues. Looked up from germline, CDR1 is MNHEY and CDR2 is SVGEGT. V was shortened by 6 bases and J by 0 bases, with 9 bases between the two germline ends. DNA of the CDR3: TGTGCCAGCAGCCAGGGACTAGCCAAAAACATTCAGTACTTC. This translates into CASSQGLAKNIQYF.

The rearrangement links TRBV10-3 to TRBJ2-2; 7 bases fit TRBD1. The germline V gene has CDR1 ENHRY and CDR2 SYGVKD. V shed 6 bases, J shed 4 bases, and the junction held 5 bases outside the gene matches. The CDR3 extends over 14 amino acids. CDR3 nucleotide sequence: TGTGCCATCAGGAAGACAGGGAGCACCGGGGAGCTGTTTTTT. This encodes CAIRKTGSTGELFF.

CDR3 protein: CASSRGDSYSYEQYF. The CDR3 DNA reads as TGTGCCAGTAGTCGGGGGGACTCCTACTCCTACGAGCAGTACTTC. The chain employs TRBV19 and TRBJ2-7; 7 bases map to TRBD2. Germline values: CDR1 LNHDA, CDR2 SQIVND (reference sequence). V was pared by 5 bases and J by 0 bases, with 7 bases of the junction left unmatched. CDR3 size: 15 residues.

The chain recombines TRBV13 with TRBJ2-7, with TRBD2 matching over 7 bases. Germline-derived CDR1 and CDR2 are PRHDT and FYEKMQ (reference sequence). CDR3 length equals 15 residues. The V segment lost 5 bases and the J segment 0 bases; nucleotides outside the gene matches: 7. CDR3 amino acids: CASSTLAAFSYEQYF. The DNA of the CDR3 is TGTGCCAGCAGCACCCTAGCGGCTTTCTCCTACGAGCAGTACTTC.

The chain combines TRBV9 with TRBJ1-2, with D possibly TRBD1 on 5 matching bases. The CDR3 has 14 residues. CDR1 and CDR2 from the germline V gene are SGDLS and YYNGEE. Trimming cost V 3 bases and J 4 bases, with 13 bases left between them. CDR3 in DNA: TGTGCCAGCAGCGCCCCGGGGGGGGGCTATGGCTACACCTTC. It translates to CASSAPGGGYGYTF.

CDR3 nucleotide sequence: TGTGCCAGCAGCCAAGATGGAGCGGGGCTAAATGAAAAACTGTTTTTT. Its translation is CASSQDGAGLNEKLFF. The chain combines TRBV3-1 (or the pseudogene TRBV3-2) with TRBJ1-4, with D perhaps TRBD1 (5 bases). The CDR3 sequence is 16 residues long. The germline V gene has CDR1 LGHDT and CDR2 YNNKEL (reference sequence). Trimming left V 0 bases short and J 5 bases short, with 13 bases between.

The sample holds a few counts of this clone. The rearrangement uses TRBV18 and TRBJ1-4; TRBD1 aligns across 7 bases. The CDR3 contains 16 residues. Germline V gives CDR1 KGHSH, CDR2 LQKENI. Trimming took 2 bases from V and 4 from J; bases not matched to a gene: 7. CDR3 bases: TGTGCCAGCTCACCAAGGGCGGGACAGCATAATGAAAAACTGTTTTTT. It codes for CASSPRAGQHNEKLFF.

The chain couples TRBV4-2 to TRBJ1-4; D gene unclear. The V and J ends lost 0 bases and 0 bases respectively, with 11 bases between them. Germline CDR1 and CDR2: LGHNA and YNFKEQ. The length of the CDR3 is 17 residues. CDR3 amino acids: CASSQDAEGSTNEKLFF. The CDR3 nucleotides read TGTGCCAGCAGCCAAGATGCTGAGGGTTCAACTAATGAAAAACTGTTTTTT.

The chain uses TRBV12-3 or TRBV12-4 and TRBJ1-2; tentatively, D is TRBD1 (6 bases). The CDR3 spans 13 residues. Trimming took off 6 bases at V and 1 base at J, with 9 bases between the two ends. As DNA, the CDR3 is TGTGCCAGCAGACGGACAGATAACTATGGCTACACCTTC. This translates into CASRRTDNYGYTF.

This chain uses TRBV7-2 with TRBJ1-2; 7 nucleotides align to TRBD1. Germline lookup yields CDR1 SGHTA and CDR2 FQGNSA. V was pared by 3 bases and J by 4 bases, with 2 bases of the junction left unmatched. The CDR3 consists of 13 residues. As DNA, the CDR3 is TGTGCCAGCAGCTTGGGGACAGCCTATGGCTACACCTTC. This sequence encodes CASSLGTAYGYTF.

This clone was counted between two and nine times. This sequence joins TRBV2 and TRBJ2-2; perhaps TRBD1 as D (6 bases). Trimming pared 6 bases from V and 7 bases from J, leaving 15 bases between. Germline loops: CDR1 SNHLY, CDR2 FYNNEI. The CDR3 has 14 amino acids. The CDR3 protein is CASRAEGVVGELFF. For the CDR3, the DNA is TGTGCCAGCAGAGCTGAGGGGGTGGTCGGGGAGCTGTTTTTT.

V gene TRBV7-2 combines with J gene TRBJ1-1; D possibly corresponds to TRBD1 (6 bases). CDR1 SGHTA and CDR2 FQGNSA come from the germline V gene. V shed 5 bases and J shed 0 bases, with 10 bases lying between them. This CDR3 is built from 14 residues. CDR3 protein: CASSAYRVNTEAFF. CDR3 in DNA: TGTGCCAGCAGCGCGTACAGGGTGAACACTGAAGCTTTCTTT.

The rearrangement links TRBV19 to TRBJ1-5; D gene uncertain. V shed 3 bases and J shed 0 bases, with 12 bases lying between them. This CDR3 has 16 residues. Per germline, CDR1 LNHDA and CDR2 SQIVND (reference sequence). The CDR3 nucleotides read TGTGCCAGTAGTATTTCCCCCCAGGTTAGCAATCAGCCCCAGCATTTT. It encodes CASSISPQVSNQPQHF.

The CDR3 loop is CSVGTGALNTEAFF. DNA for the CDR3: TGCAGCGTGGGGACAGGAGCTTTGAACACTGAAGCTTTCTTT. The chain joins TRBV29-1 to TRBJ1-1; TRBD1 matches 8 bases. This CDR3 has 14 residues. Germline V gene data show CDR1 as SQVTM and CDR2 as ANQGSEA. The V and J ends lost 6 bases and 0 bases, in that order; junction bases with no gene match: 6.

The table lists this clone with a count of one. The J gene is TRBJ1-2, the V gene TRBV12-3 or TRBV12-4; no reliable D call. Trimming removed 2 bases at V and 6 bases at J, with 7 bases between. The CDR3 sequence is 12 residues long. CDR3 amino acids: CASSLSGNGYTF. CDR3 nucleotides: TGTGCCAGCAGTTTAAGCGGGAATGGCTACACCTTC.